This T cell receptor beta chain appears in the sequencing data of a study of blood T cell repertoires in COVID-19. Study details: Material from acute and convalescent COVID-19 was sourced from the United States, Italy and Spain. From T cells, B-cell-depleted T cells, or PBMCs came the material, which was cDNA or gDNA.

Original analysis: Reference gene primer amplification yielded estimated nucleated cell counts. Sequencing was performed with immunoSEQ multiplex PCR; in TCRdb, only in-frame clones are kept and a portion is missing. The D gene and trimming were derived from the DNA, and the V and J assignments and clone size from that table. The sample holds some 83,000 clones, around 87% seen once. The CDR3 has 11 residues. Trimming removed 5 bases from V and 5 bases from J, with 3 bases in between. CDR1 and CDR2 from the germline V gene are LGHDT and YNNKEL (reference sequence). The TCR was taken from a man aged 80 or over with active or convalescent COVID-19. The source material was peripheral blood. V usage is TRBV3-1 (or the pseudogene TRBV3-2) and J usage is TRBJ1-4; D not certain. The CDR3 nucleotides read TGTGCCAGCAGCTCAAATGAAAAACTGTTTTTT. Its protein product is CASSSNEKLFF.